This section outlines one TCR beta chain sequence together with its context. TCRdb keeps only in-frame clones here, not all; method: immunoSEQ multiplex PCR. The table includes approximately 220,000 clones, approximately 86% detected once. The data belong to a study of blood T cell repertoires in COVID-19. Study-level information: The cDNA or gDNA used as material had been derived from T cells, B-cell-depleted T cells, or PBMCs.

V lost 1 base to trimming and J lost 1 base, with 13 bases between them. This CDR3 region has 16 residues. Per the germline V gene, CDR1 is SGHDN and CDR2 is FVKESK. The chain has TRBV14 and TRBJ2-5, with D maybe TRBD2 (6 bases). The TCR comes from a man in his fifties or sixties with acute or convalescent COVID-19. Sequencing was carried out using peripheral blood. DNA of the CDR3: TGTGCCAGCAGCCAAGCTCGGACTACACTCCAAGAGACCCAGTACTTC. It encodes CASSQARTTLQETQYF.